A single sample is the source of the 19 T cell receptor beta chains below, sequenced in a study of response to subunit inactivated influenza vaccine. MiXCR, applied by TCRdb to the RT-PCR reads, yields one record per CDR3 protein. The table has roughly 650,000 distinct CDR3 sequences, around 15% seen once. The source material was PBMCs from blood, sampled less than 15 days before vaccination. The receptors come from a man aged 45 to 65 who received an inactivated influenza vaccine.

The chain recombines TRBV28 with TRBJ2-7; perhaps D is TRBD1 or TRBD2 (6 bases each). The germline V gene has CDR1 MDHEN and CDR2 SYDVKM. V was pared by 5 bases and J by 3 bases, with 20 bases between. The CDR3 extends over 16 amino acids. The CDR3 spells CASSRPRGSGVYEQYF. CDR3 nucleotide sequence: TGTGCCAGCAGTCGACCCAGGGGTAGCGGTGTCTACGAGCAGTACTTC.

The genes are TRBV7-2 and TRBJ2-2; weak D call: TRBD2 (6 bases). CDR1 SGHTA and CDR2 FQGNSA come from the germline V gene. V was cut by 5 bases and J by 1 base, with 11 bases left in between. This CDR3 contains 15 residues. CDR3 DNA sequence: TGTGCCAGCAGCCCATCGCGGGGGAACACCGGGGAGCTGTTTTTT. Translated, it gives CASSPSRGNTGELFF.

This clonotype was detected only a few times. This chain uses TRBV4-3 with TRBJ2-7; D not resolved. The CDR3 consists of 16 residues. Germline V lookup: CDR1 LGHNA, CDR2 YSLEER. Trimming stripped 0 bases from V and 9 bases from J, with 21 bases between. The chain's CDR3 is CASSQDSFPPATGQYF. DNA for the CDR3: TGCGCCAGCAGCCAAGATAGCTTTCCTCCAGCGACCGGGCAGTACTTC.

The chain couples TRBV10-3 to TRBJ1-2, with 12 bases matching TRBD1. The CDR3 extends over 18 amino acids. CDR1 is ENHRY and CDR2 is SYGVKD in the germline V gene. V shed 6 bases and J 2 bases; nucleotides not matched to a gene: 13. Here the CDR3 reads CAISAYGTGGVGNYGYTF. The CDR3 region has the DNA TGTGCCATCAGCGCGTACGGGACAGGGGGCGTGGGGAACTATGGCTACACCTTC.

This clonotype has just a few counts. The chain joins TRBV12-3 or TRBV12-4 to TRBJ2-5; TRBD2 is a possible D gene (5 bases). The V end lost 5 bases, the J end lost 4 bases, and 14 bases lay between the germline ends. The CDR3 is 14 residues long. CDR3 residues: CASSHGIRRETQYF. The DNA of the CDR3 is TGTGCCAGCAGTCACGGGATTCGGCGAGAGACCCAGTACTTC.

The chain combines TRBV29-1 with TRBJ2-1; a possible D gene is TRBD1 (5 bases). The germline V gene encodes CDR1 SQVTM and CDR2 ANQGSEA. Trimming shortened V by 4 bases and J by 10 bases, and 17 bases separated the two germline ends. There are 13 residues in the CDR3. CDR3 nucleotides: TGCAGCGTTGTTAAAGGGGTCCCAGGAGAGCAGTTCTTC. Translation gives CSVVKGVPGEQFF.

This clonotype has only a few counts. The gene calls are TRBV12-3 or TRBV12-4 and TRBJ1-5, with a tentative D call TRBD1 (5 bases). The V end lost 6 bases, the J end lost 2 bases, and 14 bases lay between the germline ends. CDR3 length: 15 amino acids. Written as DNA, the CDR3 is TGTGCCAGCAGGCAAAACCAGGGTGGCAATCAGCCCCAGCATTTT. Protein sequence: CASRQNQGGNQPQHF.

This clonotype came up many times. CDR3 bases: TGCAGCGTTGTTGGTCCCACCGAACTTTACAATGAGCAGTTCTTC. The encoded protein is CSVVGPTELYNEQFF. This chain uses TRBV29-1 with TRBJ2-1, with D uncertain. Deletions cut 4 bases from V and 4 bases from J, with 17 bases between. This CDR3 is 15 amino acids long. The germline V gene has CDR1 SQVTM and CDR2 ANQGSEA.

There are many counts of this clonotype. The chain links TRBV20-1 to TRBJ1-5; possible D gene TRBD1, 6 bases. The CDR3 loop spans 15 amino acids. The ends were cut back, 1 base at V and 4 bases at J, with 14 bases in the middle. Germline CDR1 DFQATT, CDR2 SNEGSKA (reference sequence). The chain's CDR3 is CSARATSQGNQPQHF. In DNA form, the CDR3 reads TGCAGTGCTAGAGCCACTTCGCAGGGGAATCAGCCCCAGCATTTT.

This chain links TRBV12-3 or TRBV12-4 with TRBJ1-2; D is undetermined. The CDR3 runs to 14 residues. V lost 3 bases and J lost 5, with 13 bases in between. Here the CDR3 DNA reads TGTGCCAGCAGTTTTTCCGCGGACGGATATGGCTACACCTTC. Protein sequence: CASSFSADGYGYTF.

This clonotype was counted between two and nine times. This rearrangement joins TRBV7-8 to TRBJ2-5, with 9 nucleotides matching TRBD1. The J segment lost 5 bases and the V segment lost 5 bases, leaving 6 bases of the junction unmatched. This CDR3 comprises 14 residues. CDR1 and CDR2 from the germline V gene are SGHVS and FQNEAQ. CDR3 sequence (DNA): TGTGCCAGCAGCATACAACAGGGGGCTGAGACCCAGTACTTC. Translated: CASSIQQGAETQYF. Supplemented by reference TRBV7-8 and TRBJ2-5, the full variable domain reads GAGVSQSPRYKVAKRGQDVALRCDPISGHVSLFWYQQALGQGPEFLTYFQNEAQLDKSGLPSDRFFAERPEGSVSTLKIQRTQQEDSAVYLCASSIQQGAETQYFGPGTRLLVL.

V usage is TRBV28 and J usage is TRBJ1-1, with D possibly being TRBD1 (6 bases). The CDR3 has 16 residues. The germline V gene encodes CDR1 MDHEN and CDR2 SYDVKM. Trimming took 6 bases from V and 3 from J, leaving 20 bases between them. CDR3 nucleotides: TGTGCCAGCAGAAAAGGGGGGGCTCATTCCCACACTGAAGCTTTCTTT. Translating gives CASRKGGAHSHTEAFF.

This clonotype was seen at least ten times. The CDR3 spells CASTPLSLVLDGYTF. CDR3 sequence (DNA): TGTGCCAGTACCCCTCTCTCATTAGTCCTGGATGGCTACACCTTC. The chain combines TRBV6-1 with TRBJ1-2; no reliable D call. Trimming took off 9 bases at V and 6 bases at J, with 23 bases between the two ends. CDR1 and CDR2 from the germline V gene are MNHNS and SASEGT. The CDR3 is 15 residues long.

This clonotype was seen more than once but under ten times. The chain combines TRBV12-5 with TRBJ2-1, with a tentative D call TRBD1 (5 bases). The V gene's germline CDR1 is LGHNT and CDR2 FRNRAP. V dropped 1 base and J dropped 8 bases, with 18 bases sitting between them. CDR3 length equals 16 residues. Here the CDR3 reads CASGLGQKPKGDEQFF. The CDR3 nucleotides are TGTGCTAGTGGTTTGGGACAGAAACCTAAAGGCGATGAGCAGTTCTTC.

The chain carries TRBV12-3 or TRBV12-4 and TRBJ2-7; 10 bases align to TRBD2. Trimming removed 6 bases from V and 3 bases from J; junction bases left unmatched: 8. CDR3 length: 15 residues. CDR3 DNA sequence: TGTGCCAGCAGCCCTTGGGTAGCGGGAGGCTACGAGCAGTACTTC. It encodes CASSPWVAGGYEQYF.

The CDR3 bases are TGTGCCAGCAGTTTGAACCGGGACGCTATTCAGTACTTC. It codes for CASSLNRDAIQYF. The J gene is TRBJ2-4, the V gene TRBV7-9; the D call may be TRBD1 or TRBD2 (5 bases each). From germline, CDR1 is SEHNR and CDR2 FQNEAQ (reference sequence). CDR3 length equals 13 residues. The V end lost 6 bases, the J end lost 10 bases, and 16 bases lay between the germline ends. The variable domain in full, completed from reference TRBV7-9 and TRBJ2-4, reads DTGVSQNPRHKITKRGQNVTFRCDPISEHNRLYWYRQTLGQGPEFLTYFQNEAQLEKSRLLSDRFSAERPKGSFSTLEIQRTEQGDSAMYLCASSLNRDAIQYFGAGTRLSVL.

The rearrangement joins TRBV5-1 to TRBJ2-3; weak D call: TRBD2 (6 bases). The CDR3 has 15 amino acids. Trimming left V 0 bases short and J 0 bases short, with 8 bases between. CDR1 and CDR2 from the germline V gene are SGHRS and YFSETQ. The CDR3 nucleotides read TGCGCCAGCAGCTTGGACGGACTAAGCACAGATACGCAGTATTTT. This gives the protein CASSLDGLSTDTQYF. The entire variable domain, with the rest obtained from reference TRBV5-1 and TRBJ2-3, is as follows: KAGVTQTPRYLIKTRGQQVTLSCSPISGHRSVSWYQQTPGQGLQFLFEYFSETQRNKGNFPGRFSGRQFSNSRSEMNVSTLELGDSALYLCASSLDGLSTDTQYFGPGTRLTVL.

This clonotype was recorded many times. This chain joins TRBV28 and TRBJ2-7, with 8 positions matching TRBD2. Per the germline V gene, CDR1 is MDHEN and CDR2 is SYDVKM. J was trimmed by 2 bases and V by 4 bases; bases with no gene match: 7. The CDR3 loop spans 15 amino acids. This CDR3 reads CASSSLGRGAYEQYF. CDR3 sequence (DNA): TGTGCCAGCAGTTCCCTAGGGCGGGGGGCCTACGAGCAGTACTTC.

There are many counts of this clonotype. CDR3 sequence reads: CASSVGAGVPNEQFF. In DNA, the CDR3 is TGTGCCAGCAGCGTAGGAGCGGGAGTACCCAATGAGCAGTTCTTC. The rearrangement joins TRBV9 to TRBJ2-1; TRBD2 matches at 8 bases. Germline CDR1 is SGDLS and CDR2 is YYNGEE. J gave up 6 bases and V 0 bases, and 5 bases lay outside the gene matches. This CDR3 is built from 15 residues.